The T cell receptor (beta chain) under discussion was sequenced for a study of T-cell reconstitution after alpha-beta-depleted transplantation in children. General observations from the study: Several hundred expanded graft clones reportedly gave rise to the alpha-beta T cells present about two months after transplant.

Preparing the TCRbeta library involved the use of unique molecular identifiers. TCRdb re-called the PCR reads through MiXCR, storing one row per CDR3 protein. The sample holds 600,000 to 800,000 distinct CDR3 sequences, around 14% seen once. This CDR3 comprises 12 residues. V was clipped by 3 bases and J by 5 bases, with 5 bases between them. In germline, CDR1 is SEHNR, CDR2 FQNEAQ (reference sequence). This clonotype was observed many times. The antigen remains unidentified. Sequences were derived from PBMCs, sampled before TCRalphabeta/CD19-depleted stem cell transplant. The sequence derives from a girl aged 2 to 10 with congenital amegakaryocytic thrombocytopenia, due to receive a stem cell transplant. The J gene is TRBJ1-3, the V gene TRBV7-9, with D hard to call. The CDR3 sequence: CASSLGRNTIYF. As DNA, the CDR3 is TGTGCCAGCAGCTTGGGGAGAAACACCATATATTTT.